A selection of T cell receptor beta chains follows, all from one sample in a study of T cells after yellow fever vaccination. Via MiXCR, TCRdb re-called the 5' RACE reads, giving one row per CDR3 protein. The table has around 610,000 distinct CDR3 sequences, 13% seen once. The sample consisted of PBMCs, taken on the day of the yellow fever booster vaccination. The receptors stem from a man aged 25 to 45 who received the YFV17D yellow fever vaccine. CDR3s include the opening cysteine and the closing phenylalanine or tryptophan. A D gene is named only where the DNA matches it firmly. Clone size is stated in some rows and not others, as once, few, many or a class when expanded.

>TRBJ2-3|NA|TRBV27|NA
CASSYSYASTDTQYF
TGTGCCAGCAGTTACTCCTACGCTAGCACAGATACGCAGTATTTT
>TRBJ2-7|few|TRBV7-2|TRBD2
CASSFIAGGYEQYF
TGTGCCAGCAGCTTTATAGCGGGAGGCTACGAGCAGTACTTC
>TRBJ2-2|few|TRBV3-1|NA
CASSHRPLGTGELFF
TGTGCCAGCAGCCACCGGCCCCTCGGCACCGGGGAGCTGTTTTTT
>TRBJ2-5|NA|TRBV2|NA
CASSAGRGETQYF
TGTGCCAGCAGTGCCGGCAGGGGTGAGACCCAGTACTTC
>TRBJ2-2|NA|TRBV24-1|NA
CATSDPKGAVNTGELFF
TGTGCCACCAGTGATCCGAAAGGGGCCGTAAACACCGGGGAGCTGTTTTTT
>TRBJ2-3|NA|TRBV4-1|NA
CASSPQILRSTDTQYF
TGCGCCAGCAGCCCTCAAATCCTCCGGAGCACAGATACGCAGTATTTT
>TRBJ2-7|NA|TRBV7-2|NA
CASSLLGLPSYEQYF
TGTGCCAGCAGCTTACTAGGACTACCATCCTACGAGCAGTACTTC
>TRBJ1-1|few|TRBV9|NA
CASSPHRGPLGTEAFF
TGTGCCAGCAGCCCACACCGAGGCCCCCTGGGCACTGAAGCTTTCTTT
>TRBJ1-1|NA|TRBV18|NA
CASSILQGYTEAFF
TGTGCCAGCTCGATCCTGCAGGGGTACACTGAAGCTTTCTTT
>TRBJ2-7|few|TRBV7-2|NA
CASSPTAGSYFHYEQYF
TGTGCCAGCAGCCCGACCGCGGGGTCCTACTTTCACTACGAGCAGTACTTC
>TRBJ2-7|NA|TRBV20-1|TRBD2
CCARGTSGLSSYEQYF
TGCTGCGCCCGAGGGACTAGCGGGCTTAGCTCCTACGAGCAGTACTTC
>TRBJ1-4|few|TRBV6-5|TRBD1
CASSYSSGGTNEKLFF
TGTGCCAGCAGTTACTCGTCAGGGGGCACTAATGAAAAACTGTTTTTT
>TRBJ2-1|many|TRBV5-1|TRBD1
CASRTGAYNEQFF
TGCGCCAGCAGGACAGGGGCTTACAATGAGCAGTTCTTC
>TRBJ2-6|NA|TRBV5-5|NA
CASSTHPGSSGANVLTF
TGTGCCAGCAGCACCCACCCCGGATCCTCTGGGGCCAACGTCCTGACTTTC
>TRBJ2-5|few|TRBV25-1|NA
CASSEWTETQYF
TGTGCCAGCAGTGAATGGACGGAGACCCAGTACTTC
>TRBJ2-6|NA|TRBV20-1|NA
CSAPGTGSSGANVLTF
TGCAGTGCTCCCGGCACGGGGAGCTCTGGGGCCAACGTCCTGACTTTC
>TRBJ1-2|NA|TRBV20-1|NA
CSARRDTNYGYTF
TGCAGTGCTCGACGAGACACAAACTATGGCTACACCTTC
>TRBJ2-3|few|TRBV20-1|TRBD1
CSAGHNRGDTDTQYF
TGCAGTGCCGGGCACAACAGGGGCGACACAGATACGCAGTATTTT
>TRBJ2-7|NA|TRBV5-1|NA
CASSLGAGLSYEQYF
TGCGCCAGCAGCTTGGGCGCCGGCCTCTCCTACGAGCAGTACTTC
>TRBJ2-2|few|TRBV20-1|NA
CSAIKQGNTGELFF
TGCAGTGCTATAAAACAGGGAAACACCGGGGAGCTGTTTTTT
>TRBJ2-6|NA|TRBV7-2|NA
CASSSQLSGANVLTF
TGTGCCAGCAGCTCACAACTCTCTGGGGCCAACGTCCTGACTTTC
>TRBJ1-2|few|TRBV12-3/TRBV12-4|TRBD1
CASTRTGVGYTF
TGTGCCAGCACCCGGACAGGGGTTGGCTACACCTTC
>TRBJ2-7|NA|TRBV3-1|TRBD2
CASSAQPGLAGAYEQYF
TGTGCCAGCAGCGCCCAGCCGGGACTAGCGGGAGCATACGAGCAGTACTTC
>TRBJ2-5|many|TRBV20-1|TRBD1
CSATSGTGGDTAQETQYF
TGCAGTGCCACCTCCGGGACAGGGGGCGATACAGCGCAAGAGACCCAGTACTTC
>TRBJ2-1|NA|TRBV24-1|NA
CATSDLVSEQFF
TGTGCCACCAGTGATTTGGTGTCTGAGCAGTTCTTC
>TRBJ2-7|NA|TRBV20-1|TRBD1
CSALGQGLYEQYF
TGCAGTGCTCTGGGACAGGGTTTGTACGAGCAGTACTTC
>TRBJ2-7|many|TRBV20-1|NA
CSARGFAVDFRNYEQYF
TGCAGTGCTAGGGGGTTTGCGGTGGACTTCCGAAACTACGAGCAGTACTTC
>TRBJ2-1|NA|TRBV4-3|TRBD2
CASSQETSGRDEQFF
TGCGCCAGCAGCCAAGAAACTAGCGGGAGGGATGAGCAGTTCTTC
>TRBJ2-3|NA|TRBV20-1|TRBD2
CSASGTSGYTDTQYF
TGCAGTGCTAGCGGGACTAGCGGATACACAGATACGCAGTATTTT
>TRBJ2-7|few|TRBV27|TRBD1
CASSSLGQRSYEQYF
TGTGCCAGCAGTTCCCTGGGACAGAGGTCCTACGAGCAGTACTTC
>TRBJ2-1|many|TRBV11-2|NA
CASSLDPSRPGTYNEQFF
TGTGCCAGCAGCTTAGACCCCTCCCGACCGGGGACCTACAATGAGCAGTTCTTC
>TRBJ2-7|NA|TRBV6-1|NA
CASRNRAGIHEQYF
TGTGCCAGCAGAAACCGGGCGGGAATCCACGAGCAGTACTTC
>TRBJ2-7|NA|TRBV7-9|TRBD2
CASSSWTSGRPEQYF
TGTGCCAGCAGCTCGTGGACTAGCGGGAGGCCCGAGCAGTACTTC
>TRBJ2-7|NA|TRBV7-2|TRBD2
CASSPWTSDGEQYF
TGTGCCAGCAGCCCTTGGACTAGCGATGGCGAGCAGTACTTC
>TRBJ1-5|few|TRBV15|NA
CATSREVGDNQPQHF
TGTGCCACCAGCAGAGAAGTGGGAGACAATCAGCCCCAGCATTTT
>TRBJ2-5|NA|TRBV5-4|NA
CASSPRVGQTQYF
TGTGCCAGCAGCCCCAGGGTCGGGCAGACCCAGTACTTC
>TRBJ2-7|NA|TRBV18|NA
CASSPRTDTYEQYF
TGTGCCAGCTCACCCCGGACGGATACCTACGAGCAGTACTTC
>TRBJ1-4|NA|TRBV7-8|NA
CASRARRGEKLFF
TGTGCCAGCAGGGCGCGGCGGGGTGAAAAACTGTTTTTT
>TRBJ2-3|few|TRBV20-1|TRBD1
CSASQGAEGTDTQYF
TGCAGTGCGTCCCAGGGGGCGGAAGGCACAGATACGCAGTATTTT
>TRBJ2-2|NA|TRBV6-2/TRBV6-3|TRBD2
CASGSGGMNTGELFF
TGTGCCAGCGGTAGCGGGGGGATGAACACCGGGGAGCTGTTTTTT
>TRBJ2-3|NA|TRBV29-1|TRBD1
CSVGQGVDTQYF
TGCAGCGTTGGACAGGGGGTAGATACGCAGTATTTT
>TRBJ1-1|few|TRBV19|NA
CASKQGWNTEAFF
TGTGCCAGCAAACAGGGATGGAACACTGAAGCTTTCTTT
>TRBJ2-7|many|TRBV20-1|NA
CSAREGGRAYEQYF
TGCAGTGCTAGAGAGGGGGGGCGCGCCTACGAGCAGTACTTC
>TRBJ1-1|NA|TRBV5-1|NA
CASSVEDMNTEAFF
TGCGCCAGCAGCGTTGAAGACATGAACACTGAAGCTTTCTTT
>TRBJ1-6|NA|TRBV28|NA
CASTLGGWNNSPLHF
TGTGCCAGCACCTTAGGGGGATGGAATAATTCACCCCTCCACTTT
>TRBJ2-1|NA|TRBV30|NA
CAWAGGGYNEQFF
TGTGCCTGGGCAGGGGGGGGCTACAATGAGCAGTTCTTC